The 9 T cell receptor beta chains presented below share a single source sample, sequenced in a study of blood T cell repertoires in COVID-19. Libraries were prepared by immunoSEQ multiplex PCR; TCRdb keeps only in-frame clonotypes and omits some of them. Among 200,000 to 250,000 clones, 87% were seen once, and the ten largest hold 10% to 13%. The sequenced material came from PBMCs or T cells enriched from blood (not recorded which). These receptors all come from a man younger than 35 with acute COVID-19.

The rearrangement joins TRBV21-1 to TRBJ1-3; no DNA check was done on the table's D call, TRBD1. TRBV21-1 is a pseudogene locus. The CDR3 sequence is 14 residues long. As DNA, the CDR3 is TGTGCCAGCAGCGGGGGCAGGAGTCGAAACACCATATATTTT. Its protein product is CASSGGRSRNTIYF.

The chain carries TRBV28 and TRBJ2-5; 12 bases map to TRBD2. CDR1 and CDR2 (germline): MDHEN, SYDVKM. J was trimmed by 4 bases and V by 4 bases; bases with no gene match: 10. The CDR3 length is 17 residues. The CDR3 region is CASSSTHASGRGETQYF. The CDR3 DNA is TGTGCCAGCAGTTCAACACATGCTAGCGGGAGGGGAGAGACCCAGTACTTC.

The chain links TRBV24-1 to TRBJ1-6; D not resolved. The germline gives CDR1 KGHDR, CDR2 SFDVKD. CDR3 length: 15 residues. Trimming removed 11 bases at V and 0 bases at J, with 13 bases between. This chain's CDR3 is CARSSASSYNSPLHF. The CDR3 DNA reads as TGTGCCAGGAGTTCGGCCAGCTCCTATAATTCACCCCTCCACTTT.

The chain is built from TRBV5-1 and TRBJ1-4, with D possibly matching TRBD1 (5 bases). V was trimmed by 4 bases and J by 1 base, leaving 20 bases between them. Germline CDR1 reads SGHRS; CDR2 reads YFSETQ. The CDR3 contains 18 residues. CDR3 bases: TGCGCCAGCAGCCTGAAAGAGACTTCGCAGGGAACTAATGAAAAACTGTTTTTT. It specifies CASSLKETSQGTNEKLFF.

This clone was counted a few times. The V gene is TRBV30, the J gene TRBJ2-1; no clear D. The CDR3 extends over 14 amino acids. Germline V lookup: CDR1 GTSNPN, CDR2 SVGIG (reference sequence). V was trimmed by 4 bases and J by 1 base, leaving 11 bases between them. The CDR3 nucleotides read TGTGCCTGGAAACAGCCTGGGTCCTACAATGAGCAGTTCTTC. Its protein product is CAWKQPGSYNEQFF. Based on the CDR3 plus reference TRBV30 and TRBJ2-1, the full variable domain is SQTIHQWPATLVQPVGSPLSLECTVEGTSNPNLYWYRQAAGRGLQLLFYSVGIGQISSEVPQNLSASRPQDRQFILSSKKLLLSDSGFYLCAWKQPGSYNEQFFGPGTRLTVL.

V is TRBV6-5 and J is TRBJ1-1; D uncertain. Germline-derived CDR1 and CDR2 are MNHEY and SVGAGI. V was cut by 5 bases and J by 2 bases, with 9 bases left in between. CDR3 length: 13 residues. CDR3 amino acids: CASSKSLNTEAFF. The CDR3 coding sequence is TGTGCCAGCAGTAAAAGCCTAAACACTGAAGCTTTCTTT.

CDR3 region: CASSPRGGATDTQYF. For the CDR3, the DNA is TGTGCCAGCAGCCCTCGGGGGGGAGCCACAGATACGCAGTATTTT. The rearrangement links TRBV28 to TRBJ2-3, with 8 nucleotides matching TRBD2. CDR1 is MDHEN, CDR2 SYDVKM, per germline. This CDR3 is built from 15 residues. Trimming cost V 6 bases and J 2 bases; bases outside gene matches: 7. Filled out from reference TRBV28 and TRBJ2-3, the complete variable domain reads DVKVTQSSRYLVKRTGEKVFLECVQDMDHENMFWYRQDPGLGLRLIYFSYDVKMKEKGDIPEGYSVSREKKERFSLILESASTNQTSMYLCASSPRGGATDTQYFGPGTRLTVL.

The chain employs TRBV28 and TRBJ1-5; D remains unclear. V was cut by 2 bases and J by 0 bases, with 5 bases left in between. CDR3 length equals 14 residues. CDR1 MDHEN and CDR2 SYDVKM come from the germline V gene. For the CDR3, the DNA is TGTGCCAGCAGTTTAATCGGTAGCAATCAGCCCCAGCATTTT. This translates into CASSLIGSNQPQHF.

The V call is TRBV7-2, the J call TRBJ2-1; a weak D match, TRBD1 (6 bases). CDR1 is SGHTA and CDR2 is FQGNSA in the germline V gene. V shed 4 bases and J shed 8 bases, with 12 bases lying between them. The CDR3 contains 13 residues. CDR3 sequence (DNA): TGTGCCAGCAGCTCGATCCAGGGGTATGAGCAGTTCTTC. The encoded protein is CASSSIQGYEQFF.